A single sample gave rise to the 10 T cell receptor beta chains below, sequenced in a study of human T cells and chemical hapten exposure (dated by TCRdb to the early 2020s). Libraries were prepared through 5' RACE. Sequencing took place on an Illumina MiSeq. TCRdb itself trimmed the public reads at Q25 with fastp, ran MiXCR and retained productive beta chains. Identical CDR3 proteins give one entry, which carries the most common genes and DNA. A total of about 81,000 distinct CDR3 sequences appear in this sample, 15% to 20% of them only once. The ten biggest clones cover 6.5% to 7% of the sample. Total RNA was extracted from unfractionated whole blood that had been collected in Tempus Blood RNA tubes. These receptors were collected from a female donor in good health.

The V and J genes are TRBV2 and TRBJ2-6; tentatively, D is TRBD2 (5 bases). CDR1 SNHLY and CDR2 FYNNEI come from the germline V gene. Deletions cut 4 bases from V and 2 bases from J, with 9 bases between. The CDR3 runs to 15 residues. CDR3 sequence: CASSADGTGANVLTF. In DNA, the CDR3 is TGTGCCAGCAGTGCTGACGGGACTGGGGCCAACGTCCTGACTTTC.

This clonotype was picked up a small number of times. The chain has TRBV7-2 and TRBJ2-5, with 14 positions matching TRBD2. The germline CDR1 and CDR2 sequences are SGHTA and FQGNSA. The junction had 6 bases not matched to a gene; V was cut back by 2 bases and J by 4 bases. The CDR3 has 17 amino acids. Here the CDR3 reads CASSLPPGLAGGETQYF. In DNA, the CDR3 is TGTGCCAGCAGCTTACCTCCCGGACTAGCGGGAGGAGAGACCCAGTACTTC.

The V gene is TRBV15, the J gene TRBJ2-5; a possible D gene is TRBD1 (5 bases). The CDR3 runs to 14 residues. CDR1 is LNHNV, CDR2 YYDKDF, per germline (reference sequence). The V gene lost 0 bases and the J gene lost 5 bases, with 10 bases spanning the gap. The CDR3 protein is CATSREMGRETQYF. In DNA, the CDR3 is TGTGCCACCAGCAGAGAAATGGGGCGGGAGACCCAGTACTTC.

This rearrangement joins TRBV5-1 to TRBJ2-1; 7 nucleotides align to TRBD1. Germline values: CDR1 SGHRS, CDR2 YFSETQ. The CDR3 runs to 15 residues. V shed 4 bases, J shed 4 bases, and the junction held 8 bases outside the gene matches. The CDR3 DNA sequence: TGCGCCAGCAGCAACCGGGACAGTAGATACAATGAGCAGTTCTTC. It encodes CASSNRDSRYNEQFF.

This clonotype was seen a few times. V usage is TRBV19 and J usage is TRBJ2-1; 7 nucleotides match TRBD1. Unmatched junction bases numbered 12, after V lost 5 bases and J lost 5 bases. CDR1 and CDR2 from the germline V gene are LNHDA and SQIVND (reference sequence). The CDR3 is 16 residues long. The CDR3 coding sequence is TGTGCCAGTAGTGTCAGACAGGGACGAACGGACAATGAGCAGTTCTTC. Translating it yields CASSVRQGRTDNEQFF. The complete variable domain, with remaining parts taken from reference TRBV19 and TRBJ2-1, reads DGGITQSPKYLFRKEGQNVTLSCEQNLNHDAMYWYRQDPGQGLRLIYYSQIVNDFQKGDIAEGYSVSREKKESFPLTVTSAQKNPTAFYLCASSVRQGRTDNEQFFGPGTRLTVL.

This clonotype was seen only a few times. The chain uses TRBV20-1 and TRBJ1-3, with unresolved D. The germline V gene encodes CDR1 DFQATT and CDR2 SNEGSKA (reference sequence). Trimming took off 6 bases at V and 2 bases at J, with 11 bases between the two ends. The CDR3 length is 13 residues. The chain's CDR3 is CSAFNTAGNTIYF. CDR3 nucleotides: TGCAGTGCCTTTAATACAGCTGGAAACACCATATATTTT.

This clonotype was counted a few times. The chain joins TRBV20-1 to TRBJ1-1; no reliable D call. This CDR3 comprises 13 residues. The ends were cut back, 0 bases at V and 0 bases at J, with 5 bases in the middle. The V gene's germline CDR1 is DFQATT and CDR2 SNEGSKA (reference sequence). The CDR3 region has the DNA TGCAGTGCTAGAGATTCTATGAACACTGAAGCTTTCTTT. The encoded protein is CSARDSMNTEAFF.

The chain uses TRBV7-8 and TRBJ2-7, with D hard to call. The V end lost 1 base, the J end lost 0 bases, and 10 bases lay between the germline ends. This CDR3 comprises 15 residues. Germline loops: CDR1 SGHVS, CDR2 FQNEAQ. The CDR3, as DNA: TGTGCCAGCAGCTTAGGACTGGCAAACTCCTACGAGCAGTACTTC. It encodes CASSLGLANSYEQYF.

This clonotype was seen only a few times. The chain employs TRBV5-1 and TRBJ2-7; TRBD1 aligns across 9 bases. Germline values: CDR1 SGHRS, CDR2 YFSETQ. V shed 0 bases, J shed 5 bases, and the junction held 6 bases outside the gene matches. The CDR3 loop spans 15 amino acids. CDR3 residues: CASSLAPGQGHEQYF. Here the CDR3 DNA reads TGCGCCAGCAGCTTGGCGCCGGGACAGGGACACGAGCAGTACTTC.

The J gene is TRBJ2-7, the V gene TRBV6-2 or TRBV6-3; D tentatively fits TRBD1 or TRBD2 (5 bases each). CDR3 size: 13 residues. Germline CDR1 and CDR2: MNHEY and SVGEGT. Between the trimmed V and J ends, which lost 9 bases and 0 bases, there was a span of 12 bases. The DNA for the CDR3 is TGTGCCAGTCGGGACGGAGCCTCCTACGAGCAGTACTTC. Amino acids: CASRDGASYEQYF.